What follows describes a single TCR beta chain. Distinct nucleotide sequences in the sample also encode this CDR3. This specimen belongs to a study of shared clonotypes between healthy human individuals. Only CD45RO-negative cells positively selected for CCR7 counted as naive CD8 cells, so terminally differentiated effector memory CD45RA+ cells were excluded. Across several immunoSEQ plates, the genomic DNA of each subset was split evenly. Some clones are missing from TCRdb's copy, which holds only in-frame ones; the method was immunoSEQ multiplex PCR. The sample lists over 2 million clones, 85% to 95% occurring once. Germline V CDR1 and CDR2: MGHRA, YSYEKL. Trimming shortened V by 3 bases and J by 1 base, and 7 bases separated the two germline ends. The CDR3 is 13 residues long.

The source of this sequence is a man aged 18 to 29 in good health. The chain recombines TRBV4-1 with TRBJ2-7; D is possibly TRBD1 or TRBD2 (5 bases each). The material sequenced was naive CD8+ T cells sorted from blood. The chain's CDR3 is CASSQRGSYEQYF. The DNA for the CDR3 is TGCGCCAGCAGCCAGAGGGGATCCTACGAGCAGTACTTC.